These 13 T cell receptor beta chains were all obtained from the same sample, sequenced in a study of tissue T cells after allogeneic stem cell transplantation. Sequencing was performed with immunoSEQ multiplex PCR; in TCRdb, only in-frame clones are kept and a portion is missing. The sample records some 47,000 clones, 73% being singletons. The sequencing input was sorted cells pooled from one or two spleens. Receptor source: a pool of C57BL/6 mice in good health.

A remark on this clone: Genes and germline come from the mouse. With the read ending 1 residue before the CDR3 end, the germline J gene is used to fill in that end. V is TRBV3 and J is TRBJ2-7, with 14 bases that match TRBD2. The CDR3 runs 16 residues. V shed 3 bases and J 7 bases; nucleotides not matched to a gene: 8. Germline V gives CDR1 SNHLY, CDR2 FYNGKV (reference sequence). CDR3 region: CASSFRDWGGAREQYF. CDR3 DNA, as far as it was read: TGTGCCAGCAGCTTCCGGGACTGGGGGGGCGCGAGAGAACAGTAC.

The table lists this clone with a count of one. Gene names follow the mouse nomenclature. The read halts 1 residue ahead of the CDR3 end, with the missing end drawn from the germline J gene. This chain joins TRBV3 and TRBJ1-1, with 7 bases lining up with TRBD1. Germline CDR1 reads SNHLY; CDR2 reads FYNGKV (reference sequence). This CDR3 has 14 amino acids. J was trimmed by 1 base and V by 5 bases; bases with no gene match: 4. CDR3 sequence: CASSPQGGNTEVFF. CDR3 DNA, as far as it was read: TGTGCCAGCAGCCCTCAGGGGGGAAACACAGAAGTCTTC.

A word on this clone: Gene names follow the mouse nomenclature. The read terminates 1 residue before the CDR3 end, so the remaining end is supplied by the germline J gene. The chain joins TRBV26 to TRBJ2-2, with 14 bases identical to TRBD2. This CDR3 is built from 16 residues. Germline-derived CDR1 and CDR2 are KGHPV and FQNQEV (reference sequence). The ends lost 6 bases at V and 4 bases at J; junction bases unmatched: 4. Partial CDR3 DNA: TGTGCCAGCAGGGGGACTGGGGGGGCGCTCACCGGGCAGCTCTAC. Its protein is CASRGTGGALTGQLY. The whole CDR3 is CASRGTGGALTGQLYF. Based on the CDR3 plus reference TRBV26 and TRBJ2-2, the full variable domain is NSKVIQTPRYLVKGQGQKAKMRCIPEKGHPVVFWYQQNKNNEFKFLINFQNQEVLQQIDMTEKRFSAECPSNSPCSLEIQSSEAGDSALYLCASRGTGGALTGQLYFGEGSKLTVL.

Points on this clone: Here the gene names and germline are mouse. The missing CDR3 end, 1 residue past where the read stops, is filled in from the germline J gene. This sequence joins TRBV13-2 and TRBJ2-7; D ambiguous. In germline, CDR1 is NNHNN, CDR2 SYGAGS (reference sequence). The CDR3 spans 12 residues. Trimming cost V 1 base and J 4 bases, with 6 bases left between them. The CDR3 sequence is CASGDSQYEQYF. The DNA read from the CDR3 is TGTGCCAGCGGTGATAGCCAGTATGAACAGTAC.

With regard to this clone: Here the gene names and germline are mouse. The read halts 1 residue ahead of the CDR3 end, with the missing end drawn from the germline J gene. V and J are TRBV17 and TRBJ2-5; 9 nucleotides match TRBD2. The V gene's germline CDR1 is MNHDT and CDR2 YYDKIL. CDR3 length: 16 residues. The trim removed 0 bases at V and 7 bases at J, leaving 8 bases unmatched. The chain's CDR3 is CASSRERWGGAHTQYF. CDR3 DNA, as far as it was read: TGTGCTAGCAGTAGAGAGAGATGGGGGGGCGCACACACCCAGTAC.

Comments on this clone: Genes and germline come from the mouse. The missing CDR3 end, 1 residue past where the read stops, is filled in from the germline J gene. The V and J genes are TRBV29 and TRBJ2-3; maybe TRBD1 (6 bases). The germline V and J ends were trimmed by 6 bases and 0 bases, with 10 bases remaining between them. The CDR3 totals 14 residues. The germline CDR1 and CDR2 sequences are MSHET and SYDVDS. Partial CDR3 DNA: TGTGCTAGCAGCCCCGGGACAAGTGCAGAAACGCTGTAT. Its protein product is CASSPGTSAETLY. The CDR3 as a whole reads CASSPGTSAETLYF.

Turning to this clone: These gene names are mouse names. The read terminates 1 residue ahead of where the CDR3 ends, so the germline J gene completes it. Other DNA sequences in the sample encode the same CDR3. V and J are TRBV31 and TRBJ2-3; no definite D call. This CDR3 is built from 14 residues. From germline, CDR1 is GKSSPN and CDR2 SITVG. The V and J ends lost 0 bases and 0 bases respectively, with 7 bases between them. CDR3 region: CAWSLGSSAETLYF. CDR3 bases read: TGTGCCTGGAGTCTTGGGTCTAGTGCAGAAACGCTGTAT.

This clone showed up just a few times. The gene names given are mouse names. The read ends 1 residue shy of where the CDR3 ends; the end is completed using the germline J gene. The chain joins TRBV12-1 to TRBJ2-7; 8 nucleotides align to TRBD1. The junction had 5 bases not matched to a gene; V was cut back by 2 bases and J by 6 bases. Germline V lookup: CDR1 SGHSN, CDR2 HYEKVE. This CDR3 contains 13 residues. CDR3 DNA, as far as it was read: TGTGCCAGCTCTCGGACAGGGTCGGGTGAACAGTAC. It translates to CASSRTGSGEQY. The whole CDR3 sequence is CASSRTGSGEQYF.

Notes on this clone: Any gene name here is a mouse gene name. The read stops 1 residue short of the end of the CDR3; the missing end is completed from the germline J gene. The chain links TRBV16 to TRBJ1-4; D is ambiguous. The V end lost 2 bases, the J end lost 3 bases, and 1 base lay between the germline ends. Germline V lookup: CDR1 SGHSA, CDR2 FRNQAP. The CDR3 is 12 residues long. CDR3 protein: CASSLTNERLFF. The part of the CDR3 DNA that was read is TGTGCAAGCAGCTTAACCAACGAAAGATTATTT.

Concerning this clone: The germline and genes are mouse ones. The DNA ends 1 residue before the CDR3 does, and the rest of the CDR3 is filled in from the germline J gene. The chain employs TRBV29 and TRBJ1-4, with TRBD1 as a possible D gene (5 bases). V was shortened by 5 bases and J by 0 bases, with 7 bases between the two germline ends. The CDR3 runs 14 residues. CDR1 and CDR2 (germline): MSHET, SYDVDS. The CDR3 loop reads CASSPTVSNERLFF. The DNA read from the CDR3 is TGTGCTAGCAGTCCGACAGTTTCCAACGAAAGATTATTT.

As to this clone: The genes and germline here are from mouse. CDR3 DNA, as far as it was read: TGTGCCAGCACTTCAGGGGACGCAGAAGTCTTC. Its protein is CASTSGDAEVF. The full CDR3 protein reads CASTSGDAEVFF. The V gene is TRBV13-3, the J gene TRBJ1-1, with D perhaps TRBD1 (6 bases). Coverage ceases 1 residue before the CDR3 finishes, and the germline J gene fills in the end. The CDR3 sequence is 12 residues long. Per the germline V gene, CDR1 is NNHDY and CDR2 is SYVADS. Trimming left V 6 bases short and J 6 bases short, with 12 bases between.

This clone was observed a few times. Germline and genes here are mouse. The read terminates 1 residue ahead of where the CDR3 ends, so the germline J gene completes it. The chain is built from TRBV16 and TRBJ1-2; TRBD1 is a possible D gene (6 bases). Between the trimmed V and J ends, which lost 6 bases and 2 bases, there was a span of 10 bases. The germline CDR1 and CDR2 sequences are SGHSA and FRNQAP. The CDR3 length is 13 residues. CDR3 sequence: CASSPQGNSDYTF. The DNA read from the CDR3 is TGTGCAAGCAGTCCCCAGGGGAACTCCGACTACACC.

The table lists this clone with a count of one. Each gene name is a mouse one. The read ends 1 residue shy of where the CDR3 ends; the end is completed using the germline J gene. J is TRBJ1-3 and V is TRBV13-2; D is perhaps TRBD1 (6 bases). Trimming removed 3 bases from V and 0 bases from J, with 13 bases in between. CDR3 size: 16 residues. Germline loops: CDR1 NNHNN, CDR2 SYGAGS (reference sequence). The DNA read from the CDR3 is TGTGCCAGCGGTGGTCGGGACAAAAATTCTGGAAATACGCTCTAT. This sequence encodes CASGGRDKNSGNTLY. The CDR3, in full, reads CASGGRDKNSGNTLYF.